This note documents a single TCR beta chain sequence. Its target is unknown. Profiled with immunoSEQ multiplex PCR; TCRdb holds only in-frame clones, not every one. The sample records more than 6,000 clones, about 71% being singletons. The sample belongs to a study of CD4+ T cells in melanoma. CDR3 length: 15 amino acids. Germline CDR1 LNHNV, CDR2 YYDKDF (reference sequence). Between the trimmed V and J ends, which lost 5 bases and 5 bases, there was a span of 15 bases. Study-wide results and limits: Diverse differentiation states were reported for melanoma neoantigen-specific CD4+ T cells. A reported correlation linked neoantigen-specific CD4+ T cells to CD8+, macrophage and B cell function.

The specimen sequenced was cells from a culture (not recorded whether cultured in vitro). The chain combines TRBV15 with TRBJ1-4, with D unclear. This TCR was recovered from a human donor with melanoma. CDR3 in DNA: TGTGCCACCAGCGTACGAGGGCGGGTAAATGAAAAACTGTTTTTT. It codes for CATSVRGRVNEKLFF.